This T cell receptor (beta chain) was profiled in a study of CD8 T cells in ankylosing spondylitis. TCRdb fed the 5' RACE reads into MiXCR, producing one record per CDR3 protein. Of about 250,000 distinct CDR3 sequences in the sample, approximately 30% were seen once. Study outcomes and limitations: Disease-linked clones bore a CD8+ phenotype, appearing relatively rarely in peripheral blood.

Of note for this clonotype: What it binds is not known.

The source material was blood, either unsorted or a sorted T cell fraction (not recorded which). The receptor was derived from a male donor with ankylosing spondylitis or in good health (not recorded which).

The CDR3 DNA follows: TGTGCCAGCAGCTTAGGCAGGGGGAACATTCAGTACTTC. Translation: CASSLGRGNIQYF. This rearrangement joins TRBV7-2 to TRBJ2-4; 7 nucleotides agree with TRBD1. V lost 1 base to trimming and J lost 7 bases; unmatched junction nucleotides: 1. Germline assignment: CDR1 SGHTA and CDR2 FQGNSA. There are 13 residues in the CDR3.